The 26 T cell receptor beta chains listed next were all sequenced from one sample in a study of response to subunit inactivated influenza vaccine. MiXCR, run by TCRdb on the RT-PCR reads, gives a single entry per CDR3 protein. The sample records almost 600,000 distinct CDR3 sequences, about 14% being singletons. The sample here was PBMCs from blood, taken less than 13 days after vaccination. These receptors were collected from a middle-aged man who received an inactivated influenza vaccine.

Regarding this clonotype: Germline is not matched at one junction end, which may reflect a read error. J is TRBJ2-3 and V is TRBV7-7; D is perhaps TRBD2 (7 bases). The germline V gene has CDR1 SSHAT and CDR2 FNYEAQ (reference sequence). This CDR3 region has 14 residues. The chain's CDR3 is CASSLGGPPDTQYF. Here the CDR3 DNA reads TGTGCTAGCAGCTTGGGGGGGCCCCCAGATACGCAGTATTTT.

This clonotype was counted a few times. The chain has TRBV5-1 and TRBJ2-3; D possibly corresponds to TRBD2 (6 bases). V was shortened by 7 bases and J by 6 bases, with 6 bases between the two germline ends. The CDR3 runs 10 residues. CDR1 and CDR2 from the germline V gene are SGHRS and YFSETQ. The CDR3 protein is CASAGDTQYF. The CDR3 DNA reads TGCGCCAGCGCGGGGGATACGCAGTATTTT.

This clonotype was detected once. This rearrangement joins TRBV10-3 to TRBJ2-5, with TRBD2 matching 7 bases. CDR3 length: 13 amino acids. Per germline, CDR1 ENHRY and CDR2 SYGVKD. With V trimmed by 4 bases and J by 5 bases, 4 bases remained unmatched. CDR3 DNA: TGTGCCATCAGTGGGGGGGGATTCGAGACCCAGTACTTC. It codes for CAISGGGFETQYF.

V is TRBV24-1 and J is TRBJ2-1, with TRBD2 identical over 8 bases. Germline V gene sequence: CDR1 KGHDR, CDR2 SFDVKD. The CDR3 is 18 residues long. V dropped 4 bases and J dropped 5; count of bases not matched to a gene: 15. The CDR3 reads CATSDQTGSGRVNNEQFF. CDR3 sequence (DNA): TGTGCCACCAGTGACCAAACGGGGAGCGGGAGAGTCAACAATGAGCAGTTCTTC.

The table lists this clonotype with many counts. V is TRBV5-1 and J is TRBJ1-4; possible D gene TRBD1, 5 bases. Germline CDR1 reads SGHRS; CDR2 reads YFSETQ. V was clipped by 3 bases and J by 6 bases, with 18 bases between them. This CDR3 is 16 amino acids long. The CDR3 protein is CASSSYSGTEYEKLFF. CDR3 coding DNA: TGCGCCAGCAGCTCCTATTCCGGGACTGAGTATGAAAAACTGTTTTTT.

Of note for this clonotype: One end of the junction varies from germline; a read error may be responsible. The rearrangement joins TRBV5-1 to TRBJ1-1; 9 bases are a match to TRBD1. Germline lookup yields CDR1 SGHRS and CDR2 YFSETQ. CDR3 size: 16 residues. The CDR3 DNA is TGCCCCAGCAGCTTGGTGGGACAGGGAATGAACACTGAAGCTTTCTTT. Its translation is CPSSLVGQGMNTEAFF.

This clonotype was counted only a few times. The gene calls are TRBV20-1 and TRBJ2-5; 8 bases agree with TRBD2. Germline CDR1 DFQATT, CDR2 SNEGSKA (reference sequence). CDR3 length: 13 residues. Trimming removed 0 bases from V and 11 bases from J; junction bases left unmatched: 8. Here the CDR3 reads CSARERGASGQYF. In DNA form, the CDR3 reads TGCAGTGCTAGAGAGAGGGGGGCTAGCGGGCAGTACTTC.

This clonotype was observed many times. The V gene is TRBV29-1, the J gene TRBJ2-1; maybe TRBD1 (6 bases). The CDR3 has 16 residues. Germline-derived CDR1 and CDR2 are SQVTM and ANQGSEA. V gave up 7 bases and J gave up 2 bases, with 21 bases separating them. In DNA form, the CDR3 reads TGCAGCGCCTTACCCCCAGGGGAGTTTACCTACAATGAGCAGTTCTTC. This translates into CSALPPGEFTYNEQFF.

This clonotype was recorded a few times. The rearrangement uses TRBV12-3 or TRBV12-4 and TRBJ1-6; unclear D gene. CDR3 size: 14 residues. Trimming cost V 1 base and J 5 bases, with 6 bases left between them. CDR3 protein: CASSLGSNNSPLHF. As DNA, the CDR3 is TGTGCCAGCAGTTTAGGCAGCAATAATTCACCCCTCCACTTT.

The V gene is TRBV6-2 or TRBV6-3, the J gene TRBJ2-7, with 8 bases matching TRBD2. This CDR3 region has 21 residues. Germline CDR1 and CDR2: MNHEY and SVGEGT. Germline trimming cut 7 bases from V and 6 bases from J; bases unmatched to any gene: 32. The CDR3 nucleotides are TGTGCCAGCATCTCTAAAGAAGTCCAGAAACTTACGGGGGGGCAGGACGCCGAGCAGTACTTC. Its protein product is CASISKEVQKLTGGQDAEQYF.

The genes are TRBV20-1 and TRBJ2-4; D ambiguous. The germline V and J ends were trimmed by 8 bases and 0 bases, with 14 bases remaining between them. The V gene's germline CDR1 is DFQATT and CDR2 SNEGSKA (reference sequence). The CDR3 runs to 14 residues. CDR3 loop: CSIPGVLAKNIQYF. The CDR3 DNA follows: TGCAGTATCCCTGGAGTCCTAGCCAAAAACATTCAGTACTTC.

The chain is built from TRBV5-1 and TRBJ2-5, with D hard to call. Germline assignment: CDR1 SGHRS and CDR2 YFSETQ. This CDR3 has 15 amino acids. V shed 0 bases and J shed 1 base, with 10 bases lying between them. DNA for the CDR3: TGCGCCAGCAGCTTGGGCGGCGCAAGCCAAGAGACCCAGTACTTC. Translating it yields CASSLGGASQETQYF. Filled out from reference TRBV5-1 and TRBJ2-5, the complete variable domain reads KAGVTQTPRYLIKTRGQQVTLSCSPISGHRSVSWYQQTPGQGLQFLFEYFSETQRNKGNFPGRFSGRQFSNSRSEMNVSTLELGDSALYLCASSLGGASQETQYFGPGTRLLVL.

This clonotype showed up just a few times. The chain employs TRBV12-5 and TRBJ2-2; 11 bases align to TRBD1. Trimming took 6 bases from V and 4 from J; bases not matched to a gene: 7. The CDR3 contains 16 residues. Germline V gene sequence: CDR1 LGHNT, CDR2 FRNRAP. The CDR3 region has the DNA TGTGCTAGTGGGCTGGACAGGGGGCAGGGCACCGGGGAGCTGTTTTTT. Its protein product is CASGLDRGQGTGELFF.

V gene TRBV4-3 combines with J gene TRBJ2-1, with 7 positions matching TRBD1. V was pared by 4 bases and J by 5 bases, with 11 bases of the junction left unmatched. The CDR3 covers 16 residues. Germline V gene lookup returns CDR1 LGHNA and CDR2 YSLEER. Here the CDR3 DNA reads TGCGCCAGCAGCCGGAACAGGGGAAGGCTAGACAATGAGCAGTTCTTC. Translating gives CASSRNRGRLDNEQFF.

At least ten counts were recorded for this clonotype. The chain has TRBV28 and TRBJ2-7; D is unresolved. The germline gives CDR1 MDHEN, CDR2 SYDVKM. V shed 3 bases and J shed 7 bases, with 7 bases lying between them. The CDR3 sequence is 11 residues long. In nucleotides, the CDR3 is TGTGCCAGCAGTTTTTACGGGGAGCAGTACTTC. Protein product: CASSFYGEQYF.

The chain is built from TRBV4-3 and TRBJ2-3; a possible D gene is TRBD2 (6 bases). The V end lost 1 base, the J end lost 4 bases, and 12 bases lay between the germline ends. This CDR3 has 15 residues. The germline V gene encodes CDR1 LGHNA and CDR2 YSLEER. This chain's CDR3 is CASSQAVSGADTQYF. CDR3 bases: TGCGCCAGCAGCCAAGCGGTGTCGGGGGCAGATACGCAGTATTTT.

This clonotype was seen a few times. The chain carries TRBV6-2 or TRBV6-3 and TRBJ2-7; 9 nucleotides agree with TRBD2. The CDR3 is made up of 14 amino acids. CDR1 is MNHEY, CDR2 SVGEGT, per germline. J gave up 6 bases and V 6 bases, and 9 bases lay outside the gene matches. The CDR3 sequence is CASSTTSGRPEQYF. CDR3 nucleotides: TGTGCCAGCAGCACGACTAGCGGTCGTCCCGAGCAGTACTTC.

This clonotype was observed a handful of times. Here the CDR3 DNA reads TGTGCCAGCAGCTCAATCGTGGGACCCCCGTTCTTC. Protein sequence: CASSSIVGPPFF. The gene calls are TRBV28 and TRBJ2-1, with D perhaps being TRBD1 or TRBD2 (5 bases each). CDR3 size: 12 residues. Germline V gives CDR1 MDHEN, CDR2 SYDVKM. Deletions cut 6 bases from V and 15 bases from J, with 18 bases between.

The V and J genes are TRBV6-5 and TRBJ2-1; possibly TRBD1 for D (5 bases). Looked up from germline, CDR1 is MNHEY and CDR2 is SVGAGI. This CDR3 contains 16 residues. Trimming shortened V by 0 bases and J by 3 bases, and 12 bases separated the two germline ends. The CDR3 loop reads CASSYSLGVNYNEQFF. The CDR3 DNA reads as TGTGCCAGCAGTTACTCCCTAGGGGTCAACTACAATGAGCAGTTCTTC.

V and J are TRBV5-1 and TRBJ1-1; the D gene is possibly TRBD1 (6 bases). V was pared by 4 bases and J by 1 base, with 17 bases between. CDR1 is SGHRS and CDR2 is YFSETQ in the germline V gene. CDR3 length: 16 residues. The CDR3 bases are TGCGCCAGCAGCGTTAGAATACAGGGAGGGAACACTGAAGCTTTCTTT. It codes for CASSVRIQGGNTEAFF. Looking up the rest from reference TRBV5-1 and TRBJ1-1 gives the full variable domain: KAGVTQTPRYLIKTRGQQVTLSCSPISGHRSVSWYQQTPGQGLQFLFEYFSETQRNKGNFPGRFSGRQFSNSRSEMNVSTLELGDSALYLCASSVRIQGGNTEAFFGQGTRLTVV.

The chain carries TRBV7-9 and TRBJ1-2; D uncertain. Germline assignment: CDR1 SEHNR and CDR2 FQNEAQ (reference sequence). Trimming removed 5 bases from V and 0 bases from J, with 13 bases in between. The length of the CDR3 is 15 residues. The CDR3 sequence: CASSPPREPNYGYTF. The CDR3 bases are TGTGCCAGCAGCCCCCCGAGGGAACCTAACTATGGCTACACCTTC. The full variable domain, rest sourced from reference TRBV7-9 and TRBJ1-2, is DTGVSQNPRHKITKRGQNVTFRCDPISEHNRLYWYRQTLGQGPEFLTYFQNEAQLEKSRLLSDRFSAERPKGSFSTLEIQRTEQGDSAMYLCASSPPREPNYGYTFGSGTRLTVV.

Worth noting for this clonotype: The junction does not match germline at one end; this may be a read error. The chain combines TRBV29-1 with TRBJ1-2; 7 positions agree with TRBD1. Germline V gene lookup returns CDR1 SQVTM and CDR2 ANQGSEA. The CDR3 has 10 amino acids. The CDR3 region has the DNA TGCAGCGTGCTGACAGGGAAAGAACTCTTC. This translates into CSVLTGKELF. The complete variable domain, with remaining parts taken from reference TRBV29-1 and TRBJ1-2, reads SAVISQKPSRDICQRGTSLTIQCQVDSQVTMMFWYRQQPGQSLTLIATANQGSEATYESGFVIDKFPISRPNLTFSTLTVSNMSPEDSSIYLCSVLTGKELFGSGTRLTVV.

This chain connects TRBV6-2 or TRBV6-3 to TRBJ2-1; maybe TRBD2 (5 bases). The V gene lost 5 bases and the J gene lost 0 bases, with 17 bases spanning the gap. The germline V gene has CDR1 MNHEY and CDR2 SVGEGT. CDR3 size: 17 residues. The CDR3 sequence: CASSPSPHTSSYNEQFF. The CDR3 region has the DNA TGTGCCAGCAGTCCTTCCCCGCATACTAGCTCCTACAATGAGCAGTTCTTC.

The CDR3 coding sequence is TGTGCCAGCAGCGTAGGTCAGAGCGCGGGCTCTGGAAACACCATATATTTT. It translates to CASSVGQSAGSGNTIYF. V gene TRBV9 combines with J gene TRBJ1-3; no definite D call. Germline CDR1 SGDLS, CDR2 YYNGEE. Trimming pared 0 bases from V and 0 bases from J, leaving 13 bases between. This CDR3 is built from 17 residues.

The chain combines TRBV7-9 with TRBJ2-7; TRBD1 aligns across 8 bases. There are 12 residues in the CDR3. The junction had 4 bases not matched to a gene; V was cut back by 5 bases and J by 7 bases. Looked up from germline, CDR1 is SEHNR and CDR2 is FQNEAQ (reference sequence). CDR3: CASSKRQGEQYF. CDR3 nucleotides: TGTGCCAGCAGCAAGAGACAGGGGGAGCAGTACTTC.

Many counts were recorded for this clonotype. The chain carries TRBV6-5 and TRBJ2-1; D is unclear. The germline V and J ends were trimmed by 1 base and 6 bases, with 22 bases remaining between them. The V gene's germline CDR1 is MNHEY and CDR2 SVGAGI. The CDR3 loop spans 18 amino acids. The CDR3 DNA reads as TGTGCCAGCAGTTACTGGGGTCGCCAGGCCCTTACAACCAATGAGCAGTTCTTC. Its protein is CASSYWGRQALTTNEQFF.